The sample holds one count of the clone carrying this T cell receptor beta chain. Its target is unknown. The data stem from a study of post-analysis software for immune sequencing data. About the research overall: Disease trajectories encompassed relapsing-remitting, secondary progressive and progressive-relapsing multiple sclerosis.

General study results and limits: When compared against controls, multiple sclerosis patients showed significantly lower normalized Chao1 diversity. Controls had lower frequencies than patients of about 5 TRBV segments, which included TRBV5-6, TRBV5-1 and TRBV20-1.

Germline loops: CDR1 SQVTM, CDR2 ANQGSEA. The V end lost 6 bases, the J end lost 0 bases, and 9 bases lay between the germline ends. There are 12 residues in the CDR3. Prepared TCR beta cDNA libraries contained unique molecular identifiers. T cells numbering about 0.85 to 10 million yielded cDNA molecules that totaled about 500,000. TCRdb recomputed calls from the PCR reads with MiXCR, one row per CDR3 protein. The sample includes more than 350,000 distinct CDR3 sequences, approximately 42% seen only once; the top ten take about 7.6%. V and J are TRBV29-1 and TRBJ2-7; D is unclear. The sample comprised blood. The clonotype originates from a girl aged 2 to 9 with multiple sclerosis. This chain's CDR3 is CSVGRSSYEQYF. The CDR3 coding sequence is TGCAGCGTGGGCAGGAGCTCCTACGAGCAGTACTTC.